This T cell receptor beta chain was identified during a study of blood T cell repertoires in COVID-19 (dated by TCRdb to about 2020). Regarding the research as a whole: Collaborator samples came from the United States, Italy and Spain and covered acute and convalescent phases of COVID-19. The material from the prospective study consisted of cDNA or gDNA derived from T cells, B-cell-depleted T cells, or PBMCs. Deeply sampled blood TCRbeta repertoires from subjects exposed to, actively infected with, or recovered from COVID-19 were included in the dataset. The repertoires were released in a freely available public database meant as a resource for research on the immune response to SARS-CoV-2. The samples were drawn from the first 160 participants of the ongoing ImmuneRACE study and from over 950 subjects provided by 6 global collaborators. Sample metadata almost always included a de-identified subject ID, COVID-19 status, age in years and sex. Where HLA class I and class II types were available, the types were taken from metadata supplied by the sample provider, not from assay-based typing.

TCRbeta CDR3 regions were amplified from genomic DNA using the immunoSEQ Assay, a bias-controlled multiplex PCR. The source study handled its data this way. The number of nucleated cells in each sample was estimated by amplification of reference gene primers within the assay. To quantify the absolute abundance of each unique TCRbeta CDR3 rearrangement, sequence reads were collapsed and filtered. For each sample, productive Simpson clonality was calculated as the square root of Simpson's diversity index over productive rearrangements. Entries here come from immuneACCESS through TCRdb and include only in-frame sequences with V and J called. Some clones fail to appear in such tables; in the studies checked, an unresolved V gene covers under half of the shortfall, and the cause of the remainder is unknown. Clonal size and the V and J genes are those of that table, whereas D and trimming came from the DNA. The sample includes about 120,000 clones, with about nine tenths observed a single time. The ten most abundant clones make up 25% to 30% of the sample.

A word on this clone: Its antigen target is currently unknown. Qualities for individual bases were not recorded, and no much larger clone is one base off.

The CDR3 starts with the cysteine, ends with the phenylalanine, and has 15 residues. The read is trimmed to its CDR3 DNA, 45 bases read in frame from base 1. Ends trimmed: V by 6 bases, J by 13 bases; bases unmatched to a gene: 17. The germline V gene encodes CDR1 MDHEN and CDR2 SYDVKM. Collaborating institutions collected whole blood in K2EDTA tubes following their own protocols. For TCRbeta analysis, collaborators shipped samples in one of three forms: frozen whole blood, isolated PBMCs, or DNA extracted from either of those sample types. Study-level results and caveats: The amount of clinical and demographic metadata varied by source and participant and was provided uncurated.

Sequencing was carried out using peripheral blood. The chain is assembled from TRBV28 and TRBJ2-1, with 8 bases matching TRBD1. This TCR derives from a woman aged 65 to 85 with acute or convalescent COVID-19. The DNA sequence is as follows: TGTGCCAGCAGCCACCCGGGACAGGCTAAAGACTCCCAGTTCTTC. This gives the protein CASSHPGQAKDSQFF.